This T cell receptor (beta chain) was documented in a study of siplizumab effects on memory and regulatory T cells. V was clipped by 0 bases and J by 3 bases; unmatched bases: 5. The CDR3 covers 16 residues. Germline loops: CDR1 SGDLS, CDR2 YYNGEE. The method was immunoSEQ multiplex PCR; TCRdb's version includes in-frame clones alone and lacks a portion of them. The table shows around 110,000 clones, with around 94% occurring only once. The sequenced sample was non-Treg CD4+ T cells sorted from blood. The chain carries TRBV9 and TRBJ2-3; 9 bases align to TRBD2. This sequence was found in a human donor in good health. The CDR3 nucleotides are TGTGCCAGCAGCGTAGTGTCTAGCGGGATAACAGATACGCAGTATTTT. Translated, it gives CASSVVSSGITDTQYF.